A single sample is the source of the 21 T cell receptor beta chains below, sequenced in a study of early T cells in non-severe SARS-CoV-2 infection. TCRdb recomputed calls from the 5' RACE reads with MiXCR, one row per CDR3 protein. The profile shows over 45,000 distinct CDR3 sequences, 5.5% to 6.5% of them singletons. Sequenced input: whole blood. These receptors all come from an adult who was a healthcare worker with PCR-confirmed SARS-CoV-2 infection or an uninfected control (not recorded which).

At least ten counts were recorded for this clonotype. V is TRBV11-2 and J is TRBJ2-3; D possibly uses TRBD1 or TRBD2 (5 bases each). V was pared by 4 bases and J by 1 base, with 12 bases between. This CDR3 comprises 15 residues. CDR1 SGHAT and CDR2 FQNNGV come from the germline V gene. The CDR3 sequence is CASSSGVRGTDTQYF. Written as DNA, the CDR3 is TGTGCCAGCAGCTCCGGGGTCAGGGGCACAGATACGCAGTATTTT.

This clonotype was detected ten times or more. The chain combines TRBV7-2 with TRBJ1-1, with D unclear. CDR3 size: 13 residues. V was pared by 5 bases and J by 3 bases, with 10 bases between. Per the germline V gene, CDR1 is SGHTA and CDR2 is FQGNSA. CDR3 bases: TGTGCCAGCAGCCGCTCAAAGGACACTGAAGCTTTCTTT. Protein sequence: CASSRSKDTEAFF. Filled out from reference TRBV7-2 and TRBJ1-1, the complete variable domain reads GAGVSQSPSNKVTEKGKDVELRCDPISGHTALYWYRQSLGQGLEFLIYFQGNSAPDKSGLPSDRFSAERTGGSVSTLTIQRTQQEDSAVYLCASSRSKDTEAFFGQGTRLTVV.

This clonotype came up a few times. The chain joins TRBV5-6 to TRBJ1-1; D is ambiguous. The germline V gene has CDR1 SGHDT and CDR2 YYEEEE. V lost 4 bases to trimming and J lost 0 bases, with 25 bases between them. The CDR3 sequence is 19 residues long. DNA for the CDR3: TGTGCCAGCAGCCCCGTGTATATGCGGCTACCCGATATGAACACTGAAGCTTTCTTT. Protein product: CASSPVYMRLPDMNTEAFF.

This clonotype occurred many times. The rearrangement joins TRBV14 to TRBJ1-1, with D possibly matching TRBD1 (5 bases). Germline CDR1 is SGHDN and CDR2 is FVKESK. The CDR3 contains 13 residues. V was cut by 5 bases and J by 8 bases, with 15 bases left in between. CDR3 loop: CASSDDGRGEAFF. Written as DNA, the CDR3 is TGTGCCAGCAGCGATGATGGCCGGGGGGAAGCTTTCTTT. Drawing the rest from reference TRBV14 and TRBJ1-1, the complete variable domain is EAGVTQFPSHSVIEKGQTVTLRCDPISGHDNLYWYRRVMGKEIKFLLHFVKESKQDESGMPNNRFLAERTGGTYSTLKVQPAELEDSGVYFCASSDDGRGEAFFGQGTRLTVV.

This clonotype was observed a few times. The chain couples TRBV5-1 to TRBJ2-7; the D is unclear. Germline V gene data show CDR1 as SGHRS and CDR2 as YFSETQ. Trimming stripped 5 bases from V and 3 bases from J, with 12 bases between. This CDR3 comprises 13 residues. The CDR3 region is CASSQRTLYEQYF. The CDR3 nucleotides are TGCGCCAGCAGTCAACGGACCCTCTACGAGCAGTACTTC.

The table lists this clonotype with a few counts. The rearrangement links TRBV18 to TRBJ2-3, with 7 positions matching TRBD2. V trimming: 5 bases; J trimming: 3 bases; junction bases outside the gene matches: 8. CDR1 is KGHSH, CDR2 LQKENI, per germline. CDR3 length: 15 amino acids. The CDR3 is CASSATSGATDTQYF. The CDR3 nucleotides read TGTGCCAGCTCAGCGACGAGCGGGGCTACAGATACGCAGTATTTT.

The chain joins TRBV5-1 to TRBJ2-3; a possible D gene is TRBD2 (6 bases). The ends were cut back, 2 bases at V and 4 bases at J, with 11 bases in the middle. From germline, CDR1 is SGHRS and CDR2 YFSETQ. The CDR3 runs to 14 residues. CDR3 region: CASSLSSGSDTQYF. CDR3 bases: TGCGCCAGCAGCTTATCAAGCGGGTCAGATACGCAGTATTTT.

The chain joins TRBV29-1 to TRBJ2-3, with 9 bases lining up with TRBD1. CDR1 SQVTM and CDR2 ANQGSEA come from the germline V gene. The CDR3 is made up of 15 amino acids. V dropped 7 bases and J dropped 2; count of bases not matched to a gene: 10. In DNA form, the CDR3 reads TGCAGCGGGACTGGACAGGGGACGACCACAGATACGCAGTATTTT. Its protein is CSGTGQGTTTDTQYF.

This clonotype came up many times. V gene TRBV11-2 combines with J gene TRBJ1-1; D is undetermined. The CDR3 has 13 amino acids. Per germline, CDR1 SGHAT and CDR2 FQNNGV. Trimming removed 5 bases at V and 11 bases at J, with 18 bases between. In DNA, the CDR3 is TGTGCCAGCAGCCCCCGAGTCATAGGTGAGGCTTTCTTT. Encoded protein: CASSPRVIGEAFF. The full variable domain, completed using reference TRBV11-2 and TRBJ1-1, is EAGVAQSPRYKIIEKRQSVAFWCNPISGHATLYWYQQILGQGPKLLIQFQNNGVVDDSQLPKDRFSAERLKGVDSTLKIQPAKLEDSAVYLCASSPRVIGEAFFGQGTRLTVV.

This chain links TRBV7-9 with TRBJ2-5, with 7 bases that match TRBD2. The CDR3 spans 14 residues. CDR1 and CDR2 from the germline V gene are SEHNR and FQNEAQ (reference sequence). V was pared by 3 bases and J by 2 bases, with 3 bases of the junction left unmatched. CDR3 sequence reads: CASSFGRGQETQYF. The DNA of the CDR3 is TGTGCCAGCAGCTTTGGGCGGGGGCAAGAGACCCAGTACTTC.

This clonotype was counted ten times or more. One end of the junction fails to match germline, which may point to a read error. CDR3 nucleotide sequence: TGTGCTAGCAGCTACGGGCACAGCACCGGGGAGCTGTTTTTT. It is translated as CASSYGHSTGELFF. The rearrangement joins TRBV7-7 to TRBJ2-2; D is ambiguous. The V gene's germline CDR1 is SSHAT and CDR2 FNYEAQ (reference sequence). The CDR3 length is 14 residues.

This clonotype was observed many times. This chain connects TRBV5-6 to TRBJ2-1; the D is unclear. Trimming cost V 3 bases and J 6 bases, with 19 bases left between them. Germline loops: CDR1 SGHDT, CDR2 YYEEEE. The CDR3 contains 16 residues. The CDR3 loop is CASSWEIQTVGNEQFF. The CDR3 nucleotides read TGTGCCAGCAGCTGGGAAATTCAAACGGTAGGCAATGAGCAGTTCTTC.

This clonotype was detected ten times or more. The genes are TRBV7-9 and TRBJ2-7; tentatively, D is TRBD2 (6 bases). CDR1 is SEHNR, CDR2 FQNEAQ, per germline (reference sequence). This CDR3 region has 15 residues. Trimming cost V 4 bases and J 3 bases, with 16 bases left between them. The chain's CDR3 is CASSSRRTTNYEQYF. The CDR3 DNA is TGTGCCAGCAGCTCCCGGAGGACTACCAACTACGAGCAGTACTTC.

There are a few counts of this clonotype. The gene calls are TRBV30 and TRBJ2-5; D remains ambiguous. V lost 1 base and J 6 bases, leaving 6 bases between the germline ends. Germline V CDR1 and CDR2: GTSNPN, SVGIG (reference sequence). The CDR3 runs to 11 residues. CDR3: CAWSATKTQYF. The DNA for the CDR3 is TGTGCCTGGAGTGCTACGAAGACCCAGTACTTC.

This clonotype has just a few counts. The rearrangement joins TRBV29-1 to TRBJ1-1; D perhaps matches TRBD1 (6 bases). V lost 7 bases to trimming and J lost 0 bases, with 15 bases between them. This CDR3 spans 14 amino acids. The germline V gene has CDR1 SQVTM and CDR2 ANQGSEA. The CDR3 DNA is TGCAGCGCTAAGACAGGATTAATGAACACTGAAGCTTTCTTT. Its protein product is CSAKTGLMNTEAFF.

This clonotype was counted at least ten times. The gene calls are TRBV7-9 and TRBJ2-1; 7 nucleotides agree with TRBD2. CDR1 and CDR2 (germline): SEHNR, FQNEAQ (reference sequence). With 5 bases clipped from V and 4 bases from J, the junction kept 8 bases outside the gene matches. The CDR3 totals 15 residues. CDR3 residues: CASSPSSGAYNEQFF. CDR3 sequence (DNA): TGTGCCAGCAGCCCCTCCAGCGGGGCATACAATGAGCAGTTCTTC. Drawing the rest from reference TRBV7-9 and TRBJ2-1, the complete variable domain is DTGVSQNPRHKITKRGQNVTFRCDPISEHNRLYWYRQTLGQGPEFLTYFQNEAQLEKSRLLSDRFSAERPKGSFSTLEIQRTEQGDSAMYLCASSPSSGAYNEQFFGPGTRLTVL.

This clonotype was observed many times. V is TRBV4-3 and J is TRBJ2-7; D is ambiguous. V was clipped by 3 bases and J by 6 bases, with 15 bases between them. The germline V gene has CDR1 LGHNA and CDR2 YSLEER. The CDR3 sequence is 14 residues long. The CDR3 DNA is TGCGCCAGCAGCCAGGTTAGGTTGGGAACCGAGCAGTACTTC. Its translation is CASSQVRLGTEQYF.

This chain links TRBV5-4 with TRBJ2-1; either TRBD1 or TRBD2 may fit D (6 bases each). Per the germline V gene, CDR1 is SGHNT and CDR2 is YYREEE (reference sequence). Trimming removed 4 bases from V and 4 bases from J, with 18 bases in between. The CDR3 length is 16 residues. The DNA for the CDR3 is TGTGCCAGCAGCCCGAGGGGAACAGGGAGGTACAATGAGCAGTTCTTC. Its protein product is CASSPRGTGRYNEQFF.

This clonotype turned up a few times. The chain recombines TRBV7-8 with TRBJ2-2; D perhaps matches TRBD1 (6 bases). The germline V gene encodes CDR1 SGHVS and CDR2 FQNEAQ. This CDR3 has 17 amino acids. The germline V and J ends were trimmed by 5 bases and 1 base, with 17 bases remaining between them. Written as DNA, the CDR3 is TGTGCCAGCAGCCCTCTTGGACGCAGGGGGAACACCGGGGAGCTGTTTTTT. Translating it yields CASSPLGRRGNTGELFF. The full variable domain, with the rest looked up from reference TRBV7-8 and TRBJ2-2, is GAGVSQSPRYKVAKRGQDVALRCDPISGHVSLFWYQQALGQGPEFLTYFQNEAQLDKSGLPSDRFFAERPEGSVSTLKIQRTQQEDSAVYLCASSPLGRRGNTGELFFGEGSRLTVL.

This clonotype has ten or more counts. V and J are TRBV4-3 and TRBJ1-6; D is ambiguous. The V gene's germline CDR1 is LGHNA and CDR2 YSLEER. The CDR3 runs to 15 residues. V shed 1 base and J shed 6 bases, with 10 bases lying between them. In nucleotides, the CDR3 is TGCGCCAGCAGCCAAGTAAATTCGGCTAATTCACCCCTCCACTTT. It is translated as CASSQVNSANSPLHF.

This clonotype was counted many times. The chain couples TRBV20-1 to TRBJ1-6; D perhaps matches TRBD1 (5 bases). The CDR3 is 14 residues long. Germline loops: CDR1 DFQATT, CDR2 SNEGSKA (reference sequence). V was cut by 6 bases and J by 6 bases, with 15 bases left in between. CDR3 coding DNA: TGCAGTGCCAAAGTGGGGGGTTTTAATTCACCCCTCCACTTT. This codes for CSAKVGGFNSPLHF.